Below are 9 T cell receptor beta chains sequenced from a single sample in a study of cytomegalovirus exposure and HLA in healthy donors. PCR used 60 Vbeta primers and 13 Jbeta primers. Produced via immunoSEQ multiplex PCR; TCRdb's table is partial and in-frame only. The sample holds roughly 100,000 clones, approximately 73% seen once. Sequenced: PBMCs. The receptors here all came from a woman under 30 in good health and CMV-seropositive.

This clone was recorded a few times. This rearrangement joins TRBV13 to TRBJ1-5; D is possibly TRBD1 (6 bases). The CDR3 length is 15 residues. Trimming shortened V by 0 bases and J by 3 bases, and 9 bases separated the two germline ends. Germline CDR1 is PRHDT and CDR2 is FYEKMQ (reference sequence). Written as DNA, the CDR3 is TGTGCCAGCAGCTTAGGCGGACAGACCAATCAGCCCCAGCATTTT. Translating it yields CASSLGGQTNQPQHF.

J is TRBJ2-6 and V is TRBV27; the match to TRBD1 covers 7 bases. Germline V gene lookup returns CDR1 MNHEY and CDR2 SMNVEV (reference sequence). The CDR3 runs to 17 residues. Unmatched junction bases numbered 8, after V lost 6 bases and J lost 0 bases. CDR3 loop: CASRKGQKISGANVLTF. The CDR3 DNA is TGTGCCAGCAGGAAGGGACAGAAAATCTCTGGGGCCAACGTCCTGACTTTC. The full variable domain, rest sourced from reference TRBV27 and TRBJ2-6, is EAQVTQNPRYLITVTGKKLTVTCSQNMNHEYMSWYRQDPGLGLRQIYYSMNVEVTDKGDVPEGYKVSRKEKRNFPLILESPSPNQTSLYFCASRKGQKISGANVLTFGAGSRLTVL.

CDR3 sequence reads: CASSPKTSASTDTQYF. In nucleotides, the CDR3 is TGTGCCAGCAGCCCCAAAACTAGCGCGAGCACAGATACGCAGTATTTT. The chain employs TRBV7-3 and TRBJ2-3; the match to TRBD2 covers 7 bases. Germline V gives CDR1 SGHTA, CDR2 FQGTGA. Trimming removed 5 bases from V and 0 bases from J; junction bases left unmatched: 8. The CDR3 is 16 residues long.

The CDR3 sequence: CASSKSGGRGGLETQYF. DNA of the CDR3: TGTGCCAGCAGCAAATCCGGTGGGCGGGGGGGCTTAGAGACCCAGTACTTC. The chain couples TRBV9 to TRBJ2-5, with 9 bases identical to TRBD2. V trimming: 4 bases; J trimming: 4 bases; junction bases outside the gene matches: 14. Germline-derived CDR1 and CDR2 are SGDLS and YYNGEE. The CDR3 is made up of 17 amino acids. Full variable domain (missing parts from reference TRBV9 and TRBJ2-5): DSGVTQTPKHLITATGQRVTLRCSPRSGDLSVYWYQQSLDQGLQFLIQYYNGEERAKGNILERFSAQQFPDLHSELNLSSLELGDSALYFCASSKSGGRGGLETQYFGPGTRLLVL.

This clone has a single count. The chain links TRBV4-3 to TRBJ1-2; D might be TRBD1 (6 bases). V was clipped by 0 bases and J by 7 bases, with 15 bases between them. The CDR3 extends over 15 amino acids. Germline V CDR1 and CDR2: LGHNA, YSLEER. DNA for the CDR3: TGCGCCAGCAGCCAAGATCAGTCCAGGGGCACTGGCTACACCTTC. Residues: CASSQDQSRGTGYTF.

The J gene is TRBJ1-2, the V gene TRBV29-1; 7 positions agree with TRBD1. The germline CDR1 and CDR2 sequences are SQVTM and ANQGSEA. The ends lost 7 bases at V and 2 bases at J; junction bases unmatched: 10. The CDR3 covers 14 residues. This chain's CDR3 is CSAVTTGNNYGYTF. CDR3 nucleotides: TGCAGCGCTGTAACGACAGGGAACAACTATGGCTACACCTTC.

The sample holds one count of this clone. This chain links TRBV9 with TRBJ1-3, with TRBD1 matching over 7 bases. This CDR3 is 16 amino acids long. The germline V gene has CDR1 SGDLS and CDR2 YYNGEE. J gave up 1 base and V 5 bases, and 9 bases lay outside the gene matches. The CDR3 DNA reads TGTGCCAGCAGTACAGGGGATTTCGTTTCTGGAAACACCATATATTTT. It yields the protein CASSTGDFVSGNTIYF.

The chain combines TRBV29-1 with TRBJ2-3; 9 bases line up with TRBD2. Trimming cost V 1 base and J 0 bases; bases outside gene matches: 5. The CDR3 loop spans 16 amino acids. The V gene's germline CDR1 is SQVTM and CDR2 ANQGSEA. The CDR3 DNA reads TGCAGCGTTGAAGGACTAGCGGCTACTAGCACAGATACGCAGTATTTT. Amino acids: CSVEGLAATSTDTQYF.

The chain recombines TRBV15 with TRBJ2-1; 8 bases are a match to TRBD2. The length of the CDR3 is 18 residues. Germline-derived CDR1 and CDR2 are LNHNV and YYDKDF (reference sequence). V was clipped by 1 base and J by 1 base; unmatched bases: 9. The CDR3 nucleotides read TGTGCCACCAGCAGAGCGGGCGGGAGGCCCCCTTCCTACAATGAGCAGTTCTTC. It yields the protein CATSRAGGRPPSYNEQFF. Together with reference TRBV15 and TRBJ2-1, the CDR3 gives the full variable domain: DAMVIQNPRYQVTQFGKPVTLSCSQTLNHNVMYWYQQKSSQAPKLLFHYYDKDFNNEADTPDNFQSRRPNTSFCFLDIRSPGLGDTAMYLCATSRAGGRPPSYNEQFFGPGTRLTVL.